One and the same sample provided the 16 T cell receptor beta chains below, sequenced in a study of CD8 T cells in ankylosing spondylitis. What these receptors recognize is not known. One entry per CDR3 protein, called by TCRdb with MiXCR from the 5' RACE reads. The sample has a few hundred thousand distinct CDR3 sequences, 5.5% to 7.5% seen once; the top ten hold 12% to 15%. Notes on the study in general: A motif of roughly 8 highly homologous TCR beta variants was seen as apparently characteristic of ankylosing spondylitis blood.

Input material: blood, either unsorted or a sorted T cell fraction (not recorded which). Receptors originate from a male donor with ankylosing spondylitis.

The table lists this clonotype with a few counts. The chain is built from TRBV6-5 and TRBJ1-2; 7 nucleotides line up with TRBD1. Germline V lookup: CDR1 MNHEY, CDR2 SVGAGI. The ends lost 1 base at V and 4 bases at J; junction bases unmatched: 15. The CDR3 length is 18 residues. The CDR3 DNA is TGTGCCAGCAGTTACTATAGGTCGTTGGGGACAGAATTCTATGGCTACACCTTC. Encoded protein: CASSYYRSLGTEFYGYTF.

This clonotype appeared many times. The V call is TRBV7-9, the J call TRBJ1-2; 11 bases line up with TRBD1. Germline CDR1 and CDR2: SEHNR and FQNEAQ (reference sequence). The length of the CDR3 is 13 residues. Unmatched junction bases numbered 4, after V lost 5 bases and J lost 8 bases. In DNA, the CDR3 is TGTGCCAGCAGCGGACAGGGGGCGCCCGGCTACACCTTC. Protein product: CASSGQGAPGYTF.

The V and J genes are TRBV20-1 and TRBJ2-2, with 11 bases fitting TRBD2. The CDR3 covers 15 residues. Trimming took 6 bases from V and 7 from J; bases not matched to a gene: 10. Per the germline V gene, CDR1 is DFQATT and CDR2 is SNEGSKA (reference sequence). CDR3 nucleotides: TGCAGTGCCGCAACTAGCGGGAGCGTTTTCGGGGAGCTGTTTTTT. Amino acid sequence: CSAATSGSVFGELFF.

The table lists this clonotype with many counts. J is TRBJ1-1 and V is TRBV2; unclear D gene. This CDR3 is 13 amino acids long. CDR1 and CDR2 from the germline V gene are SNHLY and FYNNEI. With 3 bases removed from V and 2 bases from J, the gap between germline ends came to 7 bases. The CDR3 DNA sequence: TGTGCCAGCAGTGAGGGCTTTAACACTGAAGCTTTCTTT. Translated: CASSEGFNTEAFF.

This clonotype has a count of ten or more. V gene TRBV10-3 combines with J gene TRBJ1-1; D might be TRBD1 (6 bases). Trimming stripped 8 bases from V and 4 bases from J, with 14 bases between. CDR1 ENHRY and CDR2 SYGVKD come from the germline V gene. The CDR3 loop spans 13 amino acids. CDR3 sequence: CAIQGIGGTEAFF. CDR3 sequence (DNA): TGTGCCATCCAGGGGATAGGCGGCACTGAAGCTTTCTTT.

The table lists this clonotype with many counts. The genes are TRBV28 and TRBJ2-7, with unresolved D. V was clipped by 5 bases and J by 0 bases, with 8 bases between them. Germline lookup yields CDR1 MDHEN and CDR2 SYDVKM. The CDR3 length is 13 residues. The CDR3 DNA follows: TGTGCCAGCAGTCACGGGTCCTCCTACGAGCAGTACTTC. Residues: CASSHGSSYEQYF. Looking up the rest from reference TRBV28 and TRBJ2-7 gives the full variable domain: DVKVTQSSRYLVKRTGEKVFLECVQDMDHENMFWYRQDPGLGLRLIYFSYDVKMKEKGDIPEGYSVSREKKERFSLILESASTNQTSMYLCASSHGSSYEQYFGPGTRLTVT.

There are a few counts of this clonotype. CDR3 nucleotide sequence: TGTGCCAGCAGCTTATCGGACAGCACAGATACGCAGTATTTT. Protein: CASSLSDSTDTQYF. This chain uses TRBV11-2 with TRBJ2-3; no definite D call. The germline CDR1 and CDR2 sequences are SGHAT and FQNNGV. There are 14 residues in the CDR3. The V end lost 2 bases, the J end lost 0 bases, and 6 bases lay between the germline ends.

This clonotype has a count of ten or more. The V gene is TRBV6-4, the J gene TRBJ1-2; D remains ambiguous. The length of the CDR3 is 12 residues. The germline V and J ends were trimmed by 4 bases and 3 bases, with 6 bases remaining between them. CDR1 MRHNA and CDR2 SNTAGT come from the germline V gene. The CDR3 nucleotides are TGTGCCAGCAGTGGGGGAGACTATGGCTACACCTTC. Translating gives CASSGGDYGYTF.

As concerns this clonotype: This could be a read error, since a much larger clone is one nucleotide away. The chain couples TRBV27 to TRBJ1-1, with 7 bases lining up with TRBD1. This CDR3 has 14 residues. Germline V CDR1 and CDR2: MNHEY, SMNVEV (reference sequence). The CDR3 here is CASSFLQGYTETFF. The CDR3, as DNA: TGTGCCAGCAGTTTTCTACAGGGGTACACTGAAACTTTCTTT.

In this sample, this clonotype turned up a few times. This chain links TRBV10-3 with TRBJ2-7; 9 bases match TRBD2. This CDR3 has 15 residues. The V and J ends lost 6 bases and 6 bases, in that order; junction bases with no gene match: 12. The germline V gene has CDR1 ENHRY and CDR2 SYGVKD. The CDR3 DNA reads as TGTGCCATCAGACAGCAGAAGCGGGGGGCAGGCGAGCAGTACTTC. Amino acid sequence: CAIRQQKRGAGEQYF.

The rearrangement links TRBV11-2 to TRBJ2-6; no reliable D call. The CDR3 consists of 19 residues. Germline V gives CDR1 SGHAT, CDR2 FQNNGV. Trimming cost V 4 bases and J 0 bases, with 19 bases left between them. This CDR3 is CASSSFRIGEVSGANVLTF. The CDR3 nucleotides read TGTGCCAGCAGCTCCTTCCGGATTGGGGAAGTCTCTGGGGCCAACGTCCTGACTTTC.

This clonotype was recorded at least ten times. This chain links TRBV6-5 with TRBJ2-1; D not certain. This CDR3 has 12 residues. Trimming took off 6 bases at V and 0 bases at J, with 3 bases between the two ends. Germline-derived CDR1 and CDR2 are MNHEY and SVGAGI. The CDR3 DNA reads TGTGCCAGCAGCAACTCCTACAATGAGCAGTTCTTC. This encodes CASSNSYNEQFF.

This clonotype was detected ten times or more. The DNA of the CDR3 is TGTGCCAGCAGTCCCGGACAGGGAGTGACCAATGAGCAGTTCTTC. Protein: CASSPGQGVTNEQFF. The chain is built from TRBV25-1 and TRBJ2-1; TRBD1 matches at 8 bases. The CDR3 totals 15 residues. The V segment lost 5 bases and the J segment 6 bases; nucleotides outside the gene matches: 9. Germline V CDR1 and CDR2: MGHDK, SYGVNS.

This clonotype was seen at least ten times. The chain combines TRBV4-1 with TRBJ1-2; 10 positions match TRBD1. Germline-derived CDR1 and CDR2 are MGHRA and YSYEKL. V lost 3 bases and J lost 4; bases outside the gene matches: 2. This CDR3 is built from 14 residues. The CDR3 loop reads CASSHRDRGYGYTF. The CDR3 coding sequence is TGCGCCAGCAGCCACCGGGACAGGGGCTATGGCTACACCTTC.

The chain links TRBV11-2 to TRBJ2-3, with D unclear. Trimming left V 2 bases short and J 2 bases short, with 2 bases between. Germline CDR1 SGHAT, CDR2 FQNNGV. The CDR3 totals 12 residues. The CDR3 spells CASSLNTDTQYF. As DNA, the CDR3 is TGTGCCAGCAGCTTAAACACAGATACGCAGTATTTT.

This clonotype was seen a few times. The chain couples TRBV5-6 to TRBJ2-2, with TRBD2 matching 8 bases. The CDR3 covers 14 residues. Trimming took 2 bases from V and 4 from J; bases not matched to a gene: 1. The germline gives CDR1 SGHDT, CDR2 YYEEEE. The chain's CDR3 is CASSLSGSTGELFF. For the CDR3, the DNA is TGTGCCAGCAGCTTAAGCGGGAGCACCGGGGAGCTGTTTTTT.